These T cell receptor beta chains were read from a single sample in a study of blood T cells in healthy people across ages. Each CDR3 protein is one row after TCRdb ran MiXCR on the 5' RACE reads. This sample has hundreds of thousands of distinct CDR3 sequences; approximately 44% occur once, and the top ten carry about 19%. Input material: blood. The receptors were gathered from a man aged 60 to 75 in good health. CDR3s include the opening cysteine and the closing phenylalanine or tryptophan. The order of the fields is D gene, V gene, clone size, J gene, CDR3 protein, CDR3 DNA. The D gene is left open where the match is weak. Clone sizes are given selectively: once, few, many, or a class where the clone is expanded.

>NA|TRBV7-2|few|TRBJ1-1
CASSFDMNTEAFF
TGTGCCAGCAGCTTCGACATGAACACTGAAGCTTTCTTT
>NA|TRBV18|NA|TRBJ1-1
CASSPTPNTEAFF
TGTGCCAGCTCACCAACTCCGAACACTGAAGCTTTCTTT
>NA|TRBV15|NA|TRBJ2-1
CATSPSYNEQFF
TGTGCCACCAGCCCTAGCTACAATGAGCAGTTCTTC
>NA|TRBV20-1|few|TRBJ2-4
CSARKQAAQENIQYF
TGCAGTGCTAGGAAACAGGCAGCCCAGGAAAACATTCAGTACTTC
>NA|TRBV20-1|many|TRBJ1-5
CSARVGGPGGNQPQHF
TGCAGTGCTAGAGTCGGTGGTCCCGGTGGCAATCAGCCCCAGCATTTT
>NA|TRBV11-2|few|TRBJ2-5
CASSLGDQAKETQYF
TGTGCCAGCAGCTTAGGTGATCAGGCCAAAGAGACCCAGTACTTC
>TRBD2|TRBV18|NA|TRBJ2-7
CASSPWTSGGETSYEQYF
TGTGCCAGCTCACCCTGGACTAGCGGGGGGGAAACTAGCTACGAGCAGTACTTC
>NA|TRBV7-8|NA|TRBJ1-2
CASSLGPVVGYTF
TGTGCCAGCAGCTTAGGACCGGTCGTCGGCTACACCTTC
>NA|TRBV2|NA|TRBJ2-1
CASDPGGAYNEQFF
TGTGCCAGTGACCCTGGGGGTGCCTACAATGAGCAGTTCTTC
>TRBD1|TRBV27|NA|TRBJ1-2
CASSTAGGGYTF
TGTGCCAGCAGTACCGCAGGGGGTGGCTACACCTTC
>TRBD2|TRBV29-1|NA|TRBJ2-3
CSVEPSGGYTDTQYF
TGCAGCGTTGAACCTAGCGGGGGATACACAGATACGCAGTATTTT
>NA|TRBV4-1|NA|TRBJ2-5
CASSQDGKAGHEQETQYF
TGCGCCAGCAGCCAAGATGGTAAAGCGGGCCATGAGCAAGAGACCCAGTACTTC
>NA|TRBV15|NA|TRBJ1-5
CATSKDPHSNRPQHF
TGTGCCACCAGCAAGGACCCGCATAGCAATCGGCCCCAGCATTTT
>NA|TRBV6-5|many|TRBJ2-5
CASSPPGQETQYF
TGTGCCAGCAGCCCCCCAGGACAGGAGACCCAGTACTTC
>NA|TRBV6-5|once|TRBJ2-5
CASSYRASWRNEQYF
TGTGCCAGCAGTTACCGTGCCAGTTGGAGAAATGAGCAGTACTTC
>NA|TRBV12-3/TRBV12-4|few|TRBJ2-7
CASSPGINTYEQYF
TGTGCCAGCAGTCCGGGAATCAATACCTACGAGCAGTACTTC
>TRBD1|TRBV15|NA|TRBJ1-4
CATSRDYQGDEKLFF
TGTGCCACCAGCAGAGATTACCAGGGGGATGAAAAACTGTTTTTT
>NA|TRBV7-2|NA|TRBJ2-3
CASGVGRATDTQYF
TGTGCCAGCGGCGTCGGCCGTGCTACAGATACGCAGTATTTT
>NA|TRBV6-1|NA|TRBJ2-1
CATQYRVSYNEQFF
TGTGCCACCCAGTACAGGGTCTCCTACAATGAGCAGTTCTTC
>NA|TRBV27|NA|TRBJ1-2
CASSFEGADGYTF
TGTGCCAGCAGTTTTGAGGGAGCTGATGGCTACACCTTC
>NA|TRBV28|NA|TRBJ1-2
CASSFVASREASYGYTF
TGTGCCAGCAGTTTTGTAGCTAGCAGGGAAGCATCCTATGGCTACACCTTC
>NA|TRBV20-1|NA|TRBJ1-2
CGVGMAGLYGYTF
TGCGGTGTTGGTATGGCAGGGCTATATGGCTACACCTTC
>NA|TRBV20-1|NA|TRBJ1-2
CSALYRDYGYTF
TGCAGTGCTTTATACAGGGACTATGGCTACACCTTC
>TRBD1|TRBV9|NA|TRBJ2-7
CASSYGQGAGEQYF
TGTGCCAGCAGCTATGGACAGGGGGCTGGCGAGCAGTACTTC
>NA|TRBV4-3|NA|TRBJ2-7
CASSQVESGAHYEQYF
TGCGCCAGCAGCCAAGTGGAGTCAGGGGCCCACTACGAGCAGTACTTC
>NA|TRBV3-1|few|TRBJ2-5
CASSQGAPPAETQYF
TGTGCCAGCAGCCAAGGGGCACCCCCAGCAGAGACCCAGTACTTC
>TRBD2|TRBV20-1|NA|TRBJ2-1
CSAPLAGPLNEQFF
TGCAGTGCTCCACTAGCGGGGCCGCTCAATGAGCAGTTCTTC
>NA|TRBV6-5|NA|TRBJ2-1
CASSYLGGAFDEQFF
TGTGCCAGCAGTTACTTGGGGGGGGCCTTCGATGAGCAGTTCTTC
>NA|TRBV12-3/TRBV12-4|NA|TRBJ2-3
CASSVTRVADTQYF
TGTGCCAGCAGTGTAACCCGGGTAGCAGATACGCAGTATTTT
>NA|TRBV6-6|NA|TRBJ2-7
CASSYYGTGGVEQYF
TGTGCCAGCAGTTACTACGGGACTGGTGGGGTCGAGCAGTACTTC
>NA|TRBV6-5|NA|TRBJ2-5
CASRAESSSQETQYF
TGTGCCAGCAGAGCCGAATCAAGCTCCCAAGAGACCCAGTACTTC
>TRBD1|TRBV4-3|NA|TRBJ2-1
CASSQSHDRGYNEQFF
TGCGCCAGCAGCCAAAGCCACGACAGGGGCTACAATGAGCAGTTCTTC
>TRBD1|TRBV25-1|NA|TRBJ2-1
CASNREGAGYNEQFF
TGTGCCAGCAACCGTGAGGGGGCGGGCTACAATGAGCAGTTCTTC
>NA|TRBV3-1|few|TRBJ1-2
CASSQVSRLRGDGYTF
TGTGCCAGCAGCCAAGTTTCTCGTCTCAGGGGAGATGGCTACACCTTC
>TRBD1|TRBV2|NA|TRBJ1-6
CASREGQGHSPLHF
TGTGCCAGCAGGGAGGGACAGGGCCACTCACCCCTCCACTTT
>TRBD2|TRBV6-5|NA|TRBJ2-7
CASRRTSGGTTYEQYF
TGTGCCAGCAGAAGGACTAGCGGGGGGACAACCTACGAGCAGTACTTC
>NA|TRBV7-3|few|TRBJ2-1
CASSLEWGSNEQFF
TGTGCCAGCAGCTTAGAGTGGGGCAGCAATGAGCAGTTCTTC
>NA|TRBV30|once|TRBJ1-5
CAWSVSNQPQHF
TGTGCCTGGAGTGTCAGCAATCAGCCCCAGCATTTT
>TRBD2|TRBV25-1|NA|TRBJ2-7
CASSEAATSGALGEQYF
TGTGCCAGCAGTGAGGCTGCCACTAGCGGGGCCCTGGGAGAGCAGTACTTC
>NA|TRBV4-1|NA|TRBJ2-1
CASSLARTRRVDEQFF
TGCGCCAGCAGCCTCGCGAGGACTCGGCGGGTGGATGAGCAGTTCTTC
>NA|TRBV12-3/TRBV12-4|NA|TRBJ1-5
CASSPQEGNQPQHF
TGTGCCAGCAGTCCCCAGGAGGGCAATCAGCCCCAGCATTTT
>NA|TRBV2|once|TRBJ2-7
CASSDREWDNEQYF
TGTGCCAGCAGTGACAGGGAATGGGACAATGAGCAGTACTTC
>NA|TRBV4-3|NA|TRBJ2-5
CASSTGKYQETQYF
TGCGCCAGCAGCACTGGGAAGTACCAAGAGACCCAGTACTTC
>TRBD2|TRBV20-1|NA|TRBJ2-1
CSARVGGGSNEQFF
TGCAGTGCTAGGGTTGGGGGGGGAAGTAATGAGCAGTTCTTC
>NA|TRBV15|NA|TRBJ2-4
CATGRPGEDIQYF
TGTGCCACCGGCAGACCAGGAGAAGACATTCAGTACTTC
>NA|TRBV24-1|once|TRBJ2-1
CATSEGDSSYNEQFF
TGTGCCACCAGTGAAGGGGACTCCTCCTACAATGAGCAGTTCTTC
>TRBD2|TRBV20-1|few|TRBJ2-5
CSAATSGGAETQYF
TGCAGTGCCGCTACTAGCGGGGGGGCAGAGACCCAGTACTTC